Only a few counts were recorded for the clone carrying this T cell receptor (beta chain). Its antigen is as yet unknown. The data derive from a study of T cell responses to AZD1222 COVID-19 vaccine. TCRdb's copy holds only in-frame clones and misses some; the assay was immunoSEQ multiplex PCR. The table includes 110,000 to 150,000 clones, over 75% detected once. Study conclusions and caveats: Baseline seropositivity occurred in only six or seven AZD1222 recipients. Donors, mostly white British, included more females; clonal diversity was possibly underestimated. Repertoire sampling happened only post peak T cell response. Close to half of spike-specific TCRs reportedly recognize unmutated variant regions.

The length of the CDR3 is 13 residues. Per the germline V gene, CDR1 is MNHEY and CDR2 is SVGAGI. Trimming took 3 bases from V and 5 from J, leaving 10 bases between them. This receptor was taken from an adult in good health. The starting material was peripheral blood, obtained on day 0 of AZD1222 vaccination. This chain uses TRBV6-5 with TRBJ1-2; D is perhaps TRBD1 (5 bases). CDR3 DNA sequence: TGTGCCAGCAGTTATGGGACTCAATATGGCTACACCTTC. Translating gives CASSYGTQYGYTF.